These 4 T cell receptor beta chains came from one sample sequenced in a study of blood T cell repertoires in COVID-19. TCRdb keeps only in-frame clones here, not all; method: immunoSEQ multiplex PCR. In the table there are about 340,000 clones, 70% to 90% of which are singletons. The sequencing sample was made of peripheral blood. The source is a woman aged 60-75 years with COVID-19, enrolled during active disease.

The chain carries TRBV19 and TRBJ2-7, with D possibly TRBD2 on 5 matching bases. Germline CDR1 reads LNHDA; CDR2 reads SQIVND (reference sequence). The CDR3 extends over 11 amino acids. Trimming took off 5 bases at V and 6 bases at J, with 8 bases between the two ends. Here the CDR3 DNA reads TGTGCCAGTAGTCCCGGAGGCGAGCAGTACTTC. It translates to CASSPGGEQYF.

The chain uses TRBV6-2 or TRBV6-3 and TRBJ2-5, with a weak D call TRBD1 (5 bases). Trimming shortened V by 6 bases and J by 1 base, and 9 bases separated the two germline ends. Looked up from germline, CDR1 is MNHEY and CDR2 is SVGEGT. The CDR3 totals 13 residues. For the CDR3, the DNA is TGTGCCAGCAGCAGACAGCTCCAAGAGACCCAGTACTTC. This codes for CASSRQLQETQYF.

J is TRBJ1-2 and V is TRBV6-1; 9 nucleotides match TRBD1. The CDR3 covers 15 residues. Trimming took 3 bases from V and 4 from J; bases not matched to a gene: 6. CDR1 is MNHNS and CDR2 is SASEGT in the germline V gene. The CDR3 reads CASSEKWDRAYGYTF. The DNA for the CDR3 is TGTGCCAGCAGTGAGAAATGGGACAGGGCCTATGGCTACACCTTC.

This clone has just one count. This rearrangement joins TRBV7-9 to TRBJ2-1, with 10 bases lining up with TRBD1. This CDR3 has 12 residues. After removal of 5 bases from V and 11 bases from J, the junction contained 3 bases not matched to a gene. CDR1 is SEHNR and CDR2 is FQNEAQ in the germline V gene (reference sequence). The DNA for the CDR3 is TGTGCCAGCAGCCCCGACAGGGGGCAGCAGTTCTTC. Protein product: CASSPDRGQQFF.